Described below is a single TCR beta chain sequence and its context. This specimen belongs to a study of shared clonotypes between healthy human individuals. Study-level information: A donor's plate count was three for CD4 naive and three for CD4 memory; CD8 naive had two and CD8 memory one.

V was cut by 6 bases and J by 9 bases, with 9 bases left in between. Germline lookup yields CDR1 MGHDK and CDR2 SYGVNS. This CDR3 region has 12 residues. In the naive CD8 group, cells lacked CD45RO and were positively selected for CCR7, so terminally differentiated effector memory CD45RA+ cells were left out. Measured with immunoSEQ multiplex PCR; TCRdb has only the in-frame clones, and not every one. The profile shows around 600,000 clones, about 95% of them singletons. This sequence was found in a woman aged 30 to 39 in good health. The V and J genes are TRBV25-1 and TRBJ1-6, with D hard to call. Sequencing was done on a sample of naive CD8+ T cells sorted from blood. The CDR3 DNA is TGTGCCAGCAGCCCCGGGGTTTCACCCCTCCACTTT. Amino acid sequence: CASSPGVSPLHF.